The present T cell receptor (beta chain) was sequenced within a study of T cell responses to AZD1222 COVID-19 vaccine. Profiled with immunoSEQ multiplex PCR; TCRdb holds only in-frame clones, not every one. This sample has 210,000 or so clones, with approximately 94% found just once. Worth noting for this clone: Its antigen is unknown.

Study results and limitations: Repertoires were obtained solely post-peak T cell response. Baseline antibody screening turned up just a handful of seropositive AZD1222 recipients.

The sequences come from peripheral blood, collected 28 days after the second dose of the MenACWY control vaccine. The clonotype originates from an adult who received the MenACWY meningococcal vaccine as a control.

In DNA, the CDR3 is TGTGCCAGCAGCTTAGCCGGGCACTCTGGAAACACCATATATTTT. This translates into CASSLAGHSGNTIYF. This sequence joins TRBV7-2 and TRBJ1-3; D is uncertain. There are 15 residues in the CDR3. V was clipped by 0 bases and J by 0 bases, with 6 bases between them. Germline loops: CDR1 SGHTA, CDR2 FQGNSA.